The T cell receptor (beta chain) under discussion was sequenced for a study of cytomegalovirus exposure and HLA in healthy donors. Findings and caveats of the study: In a later analysis, at a false discovery rate of 0.05, fewer than 20,000 TCR beta sequences matched HLA alleles. In an earlier analysis, about 87% or about 30%: the productive usage of most TCR beta V segments.

On this clone: Its cognate antigen is unknown.

This CDR3 has 13 residues. Germline values: CDR1 MNHEY, CDR2 SVGAGI. V lost 6 bases to trimming and J lost 8 bases, with 13 bases between them. The study sampled nominally healthy donors, though unrecorded immune exposures were likely. Both 60 Vbeta primers and 13 Jbeta primers went into the PCR. Assay: immunoSEQ multiplex PCR; the TCRdb copy retains only in-frame clones and omits some. The table shows some 150,000 clones, with around 66% occurring only once. The genes are TRBV6-5 and TRBJ1-4; a weak D match, TRBD1 (6 bases). Sequencing was carried out using PBMCs. This sequence was found in a woman in her thirties in good health and CMV-seropositive. CDR3 bases: TGTGCCAGCAGCCGCATGAGGGGGGAAAAACTGTTTTTT. Its translation: CASSRMRGEKLFF.